Presented here are 7 T cell receptor beta chains from one specimen sequenced in a study of spatial heterogeneity in lung cancer. Time point specified: sample taken at primary tumor resection. Whole RNA was taken from tumor, nontumor lung or frozen PBMC; it was then sequenced unsorted. TCRdb re-called the 5' RACE reads with MiXCR, one entry per CDR3 protein. The table records over 45,000 distinct CDR3 sequences, 5.3% of them present only once. The source was PBMCs, collected at surgery. The receptors originated from a male donor with early-stage non-small cell lung cancer.

This clonotype was counted at least ten times. The chain has TRBV3-1 and TRBJ1-5; D is ambiguous. CDR3 length: 13 residues. V was pared by 4 bases and J by 2 bases, with 6 bases between. Germline CDR1 LGHDT, CDR2 YNNKEL (reference sequence). The CDR3: CASSPRGNQPQHF. In DNA form, the CDR3 reads TGTGCCAGCAGCCCCAGAGGCAATCAGCCCCAGCATTTT.

This clonotype showed up many times. This chain connects TRBV27 to TRBJ2-1; the match to TRBD2 covers 8 bases. Unmatched junction bases numbered 7, after V lost 7 bases and J lost 2 bases. Germline CDR1 is MNHEY and CDR2 is SMNVEV (reference sequence). The length of the CDR3 is 15 residues. CDR3 sequence reads: CASKSSGVPYNEQFF. CDR3 nucleotides: TGTGCCAGCAAGAGTAGCGGGGTTCCCTACAATGAGCAGTTCTTC.

At least ten counts were recorded for this clonotype. The chain employs TRBV13 and TRBJ2-5, with D possibly matching TRBD2 (5 bases). The CDR3 contains 13 residues. V lost 2 bases and J lost 10, with 14 bases in between. Germline V gene sequence: CDR1 PRHDT, CDR2 FYEKMQ (reference sequence). CDR3 in amino acids: CASSLPGLEVQYF. The CDR3 nucleotides read TGTGCCAGCAGCTTACCCGGACTGGAGGTCCAGTACTTC.

This clonotype was seen ten or more times. The chain combines TRBV7-8 with TRBJ2-3; no clear D. The CDR3 has 14 residues. Deletions cut 3 bases from V and 3 bases from J, with 10 bases between. Germline V CDR1 and CDR2: SGHVS, FQNEAQ. CDR3 protein: CASSLDFGTDTQYF. The DNA of the CDR3 is TGTGCCAGCAGCTTGGATTTCGGAACAGATACGCAGTATTTT.

This clonotype was seen ten or more times. This chain joins TRBV10-3 and TRBJ2-2; no clear D gene. Trimming left V 8 bases short and J 5 bases short, with 9 bases between. The CDR3 runs 12 residues. Per the germline V gene, CDR1 is ENHRY and CDR2 is SYGVKD. CDR3 protein: CAIVSRTGELFF. The CDR3 DNA sequence: TGTGCCATCGTATCCAGAACCGGGGAGCTGTTTTTT.

This clonotype was recorded at least ten times. This rearrangement joins TRBV7-2 to TRBJ1-2; no clear D gene. V lost 5 bases and J lost 8, with 12 bases in between. The CDR3 totals 12 residues. From germline, CDR1 is SGHTA and CDR2 FQGNSA. CDR3 sequence (DNA): TGTGCCAGCAGCCCCCCCAGGAGCGGCTACACCTTC. Its protein product is CASSPPRSGYTF.

The genes are TRBV3-1 and TRBJ2-3; 8 bases line up with TRBD2. In germline, CDR1 is LGHDT, CDR2 YNNKEL (reference sequence). Unmatched junction bases numbered 8, after V lost 2 bases and J lost 1 base. CDR3 size: 17 residues. CDR3 in amino acids: CASSQMGRTSRTDTQYF. The CDR3 DNA reads as TGTGCCAGCAGCCAAATGGGAAGGACTAGCCGCACAGATACGCAGTATTTT.